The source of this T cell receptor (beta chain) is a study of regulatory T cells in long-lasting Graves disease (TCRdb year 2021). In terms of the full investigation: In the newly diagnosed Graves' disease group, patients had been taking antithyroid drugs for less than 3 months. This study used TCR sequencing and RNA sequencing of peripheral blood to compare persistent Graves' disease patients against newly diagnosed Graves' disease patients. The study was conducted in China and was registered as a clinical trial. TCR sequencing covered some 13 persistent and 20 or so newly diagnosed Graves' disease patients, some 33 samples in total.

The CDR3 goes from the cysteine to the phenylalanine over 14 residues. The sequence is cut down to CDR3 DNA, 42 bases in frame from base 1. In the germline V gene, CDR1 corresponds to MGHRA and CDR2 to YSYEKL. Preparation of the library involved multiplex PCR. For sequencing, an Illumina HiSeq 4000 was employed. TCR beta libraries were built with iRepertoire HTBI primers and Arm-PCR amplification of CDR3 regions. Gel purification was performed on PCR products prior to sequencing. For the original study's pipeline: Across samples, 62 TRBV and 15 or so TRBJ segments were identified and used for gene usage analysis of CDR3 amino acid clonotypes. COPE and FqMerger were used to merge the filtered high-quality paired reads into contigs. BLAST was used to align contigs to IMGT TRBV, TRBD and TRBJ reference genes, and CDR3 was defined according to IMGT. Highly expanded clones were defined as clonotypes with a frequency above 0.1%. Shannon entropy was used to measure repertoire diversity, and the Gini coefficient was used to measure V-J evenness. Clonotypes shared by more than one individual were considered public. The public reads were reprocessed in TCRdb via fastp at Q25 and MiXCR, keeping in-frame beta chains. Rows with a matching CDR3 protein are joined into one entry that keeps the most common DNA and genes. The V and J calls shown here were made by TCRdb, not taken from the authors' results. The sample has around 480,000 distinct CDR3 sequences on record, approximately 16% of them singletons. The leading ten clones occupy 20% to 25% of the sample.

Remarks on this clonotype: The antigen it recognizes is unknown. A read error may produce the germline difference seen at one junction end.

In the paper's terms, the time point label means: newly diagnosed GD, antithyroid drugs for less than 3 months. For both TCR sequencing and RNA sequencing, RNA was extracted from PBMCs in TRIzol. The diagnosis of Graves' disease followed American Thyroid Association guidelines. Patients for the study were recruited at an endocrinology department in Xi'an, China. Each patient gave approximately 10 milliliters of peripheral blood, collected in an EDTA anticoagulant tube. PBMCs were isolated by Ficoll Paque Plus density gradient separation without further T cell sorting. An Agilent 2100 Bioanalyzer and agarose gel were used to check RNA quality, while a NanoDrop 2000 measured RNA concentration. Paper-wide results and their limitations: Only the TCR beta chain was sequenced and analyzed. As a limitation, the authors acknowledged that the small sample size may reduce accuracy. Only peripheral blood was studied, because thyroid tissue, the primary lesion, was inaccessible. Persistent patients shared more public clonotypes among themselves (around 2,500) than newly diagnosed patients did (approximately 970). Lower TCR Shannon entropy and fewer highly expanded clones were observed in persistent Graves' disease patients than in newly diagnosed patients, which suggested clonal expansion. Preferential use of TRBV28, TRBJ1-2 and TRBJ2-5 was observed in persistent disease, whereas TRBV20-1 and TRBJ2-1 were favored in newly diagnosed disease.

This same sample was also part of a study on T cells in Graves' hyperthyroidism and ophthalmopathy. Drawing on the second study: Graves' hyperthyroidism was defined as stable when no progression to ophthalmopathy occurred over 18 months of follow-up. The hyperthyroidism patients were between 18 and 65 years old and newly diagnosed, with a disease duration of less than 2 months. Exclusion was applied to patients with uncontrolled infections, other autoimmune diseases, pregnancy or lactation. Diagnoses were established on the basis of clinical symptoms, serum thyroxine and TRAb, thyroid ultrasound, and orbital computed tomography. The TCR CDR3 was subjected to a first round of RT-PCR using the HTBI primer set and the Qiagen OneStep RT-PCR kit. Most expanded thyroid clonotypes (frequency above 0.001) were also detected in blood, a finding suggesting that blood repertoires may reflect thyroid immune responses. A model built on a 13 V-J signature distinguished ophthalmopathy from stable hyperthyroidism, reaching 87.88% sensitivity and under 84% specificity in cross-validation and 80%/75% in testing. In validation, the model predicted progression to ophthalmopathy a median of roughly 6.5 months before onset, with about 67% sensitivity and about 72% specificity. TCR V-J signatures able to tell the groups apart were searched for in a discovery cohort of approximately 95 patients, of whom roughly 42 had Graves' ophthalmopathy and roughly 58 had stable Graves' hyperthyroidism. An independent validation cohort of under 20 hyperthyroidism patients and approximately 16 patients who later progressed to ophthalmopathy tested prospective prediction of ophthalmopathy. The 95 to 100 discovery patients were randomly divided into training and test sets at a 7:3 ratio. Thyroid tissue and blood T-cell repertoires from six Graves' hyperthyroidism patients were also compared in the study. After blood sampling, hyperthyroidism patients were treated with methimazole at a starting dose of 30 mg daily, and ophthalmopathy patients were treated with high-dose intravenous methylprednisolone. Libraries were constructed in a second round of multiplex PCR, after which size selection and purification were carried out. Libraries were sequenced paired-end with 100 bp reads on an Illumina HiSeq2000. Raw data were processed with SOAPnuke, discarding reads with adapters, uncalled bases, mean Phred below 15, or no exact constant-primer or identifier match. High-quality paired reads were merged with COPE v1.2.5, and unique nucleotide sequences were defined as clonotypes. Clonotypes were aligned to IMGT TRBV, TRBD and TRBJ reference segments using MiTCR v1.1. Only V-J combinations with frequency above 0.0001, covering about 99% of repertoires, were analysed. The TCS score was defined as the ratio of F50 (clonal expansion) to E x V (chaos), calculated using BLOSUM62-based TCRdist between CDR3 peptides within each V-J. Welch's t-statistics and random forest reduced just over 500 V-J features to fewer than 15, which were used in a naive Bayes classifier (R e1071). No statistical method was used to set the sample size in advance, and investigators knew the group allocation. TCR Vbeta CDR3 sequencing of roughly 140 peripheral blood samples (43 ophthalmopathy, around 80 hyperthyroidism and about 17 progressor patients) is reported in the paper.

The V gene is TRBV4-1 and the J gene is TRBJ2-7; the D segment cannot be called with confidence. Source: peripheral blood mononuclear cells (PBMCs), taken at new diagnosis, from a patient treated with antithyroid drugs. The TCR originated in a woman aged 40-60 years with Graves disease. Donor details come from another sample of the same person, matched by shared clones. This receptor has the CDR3 CASSPPGPSYEQYF. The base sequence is TGTGCCAGCAGCCCCCCCGGCCCTTCATACGAGCAGTACTTC.